The sequence of this T cell receptor beta chain was determined in a study of T cell responses to AZD1222 COVID-19 vaccine. Study context: Samples with a second dose at about 4 or about 12 weeks were pooled together.

This clone was detected a few times. Clones were read by immunoSEQ multiplex PCR, and TCRdb kept only the in-frame ones, dropping some. Among about 110,000 clones listed, 88% were seen once. This CDR3 comprises 14 residues. CDR1 and CDR2 (germline): SGHAT, FQNNGV. Trimming removed 5 bases from V and 10 bases from J, with 17 bases in between. This sequence originates from an adult in good health. The chain has TRBV11-2 and TRBJ1-4; D may be TRBD1 (5 bases). Sample: peripheral blood, taken on day 0 of AZD1222 vaccination. The CDR3 nucleotides read TGTGCCAGCAGCGGTGGGACGGGGGAAGGAAAACTGTTTTTT. Translating gives CASSGGTGEGKLFF.